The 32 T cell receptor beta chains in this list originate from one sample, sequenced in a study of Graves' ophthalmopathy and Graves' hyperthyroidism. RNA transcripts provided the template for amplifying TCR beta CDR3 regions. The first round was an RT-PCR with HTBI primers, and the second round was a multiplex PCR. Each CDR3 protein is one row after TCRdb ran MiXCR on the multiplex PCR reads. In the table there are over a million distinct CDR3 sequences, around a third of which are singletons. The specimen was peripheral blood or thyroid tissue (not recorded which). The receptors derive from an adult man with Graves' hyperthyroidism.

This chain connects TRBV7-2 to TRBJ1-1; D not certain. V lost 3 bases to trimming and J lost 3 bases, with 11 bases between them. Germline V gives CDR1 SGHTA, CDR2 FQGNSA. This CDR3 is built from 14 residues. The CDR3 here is CASSFMRLDTEAFF. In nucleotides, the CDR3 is TGTGCCAGCAGCTTTATGCGCTTAGACACTGAAGCTTTCTTT.

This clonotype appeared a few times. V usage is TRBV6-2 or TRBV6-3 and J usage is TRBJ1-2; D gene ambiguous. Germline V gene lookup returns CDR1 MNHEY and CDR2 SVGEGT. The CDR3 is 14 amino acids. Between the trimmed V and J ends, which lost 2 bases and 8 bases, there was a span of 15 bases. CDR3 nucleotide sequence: TGTGCCAGCAGTTACGAGGGTCAGACTCGCGGCTACACCTTC. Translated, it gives CASSYEGQTRGYTF.

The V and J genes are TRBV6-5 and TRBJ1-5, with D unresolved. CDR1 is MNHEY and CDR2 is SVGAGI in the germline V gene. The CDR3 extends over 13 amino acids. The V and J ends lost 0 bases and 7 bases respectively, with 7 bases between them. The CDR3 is CASSYSVRQPQHF. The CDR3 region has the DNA TGTGCCAGCAGTTACTCGGTGCGGCAGCCCCAGCATTTT.

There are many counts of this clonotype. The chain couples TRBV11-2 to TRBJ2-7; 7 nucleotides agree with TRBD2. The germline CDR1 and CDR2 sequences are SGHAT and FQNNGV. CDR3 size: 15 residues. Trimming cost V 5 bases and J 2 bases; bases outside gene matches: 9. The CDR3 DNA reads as TGTGCCAGCAGCCTGGGCCGGGGAGGGACCTACGAGCAGTACTTC. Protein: CASSLGRGGTYEQYF. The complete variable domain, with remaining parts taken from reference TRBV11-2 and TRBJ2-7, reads EAGVAQSPRYKIIEKRQSVAFWCNPISGHATLYWYQQILGQGPKLLIQFQNNGVVDDSQLPKDRFSAERLKGVDSTLKIQPAKLEDSAVYLCASSLGRGGTYEQYFGPGTRLTVT.

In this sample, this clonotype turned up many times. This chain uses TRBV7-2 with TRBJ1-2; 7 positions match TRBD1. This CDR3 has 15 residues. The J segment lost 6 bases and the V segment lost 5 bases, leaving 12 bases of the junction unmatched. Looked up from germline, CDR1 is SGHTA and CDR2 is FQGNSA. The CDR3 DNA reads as TGTGCCAGCAGCACACGGACAGGACTCGAGGATGGCTACACCTTC. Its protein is CASSTRTGLEDGYTF.

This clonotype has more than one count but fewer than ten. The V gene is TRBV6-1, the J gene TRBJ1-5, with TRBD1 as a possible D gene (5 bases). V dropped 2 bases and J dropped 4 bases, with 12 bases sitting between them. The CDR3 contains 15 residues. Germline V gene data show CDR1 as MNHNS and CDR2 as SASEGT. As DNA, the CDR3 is TGTGCCAGCAGTGAATCCGGGGCCTCAAATCAGCCCCAGCATTTT. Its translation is CASSESGASNQPQHF.

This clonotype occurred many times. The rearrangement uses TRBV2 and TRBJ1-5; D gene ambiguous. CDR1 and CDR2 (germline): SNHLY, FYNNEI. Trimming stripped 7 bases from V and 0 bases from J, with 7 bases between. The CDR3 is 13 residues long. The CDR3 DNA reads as TGTGCCAGCACTAGATATAGCAATCAGCCCCAGCATTTT. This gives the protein CASTRYSNQPQHF. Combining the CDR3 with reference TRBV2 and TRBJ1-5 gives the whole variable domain EPEVTQTPSHQVTQMGQEVILRCVPISNHLYFYWYRQILGQKVEFLVSFYNNEISEKSEIFDDQFSVERPDGSNFTLKIRSTKLEDSAMYFCASTRYSNQPQHFGDGTRLSIL.

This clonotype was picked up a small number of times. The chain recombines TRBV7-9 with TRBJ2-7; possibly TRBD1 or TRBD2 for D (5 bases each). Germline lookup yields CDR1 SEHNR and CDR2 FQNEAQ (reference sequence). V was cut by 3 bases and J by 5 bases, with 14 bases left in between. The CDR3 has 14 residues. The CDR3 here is CASSLSGPVHEQYF. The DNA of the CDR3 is TGTGCCAGCAGCTTGTCGGGACCGGTCCACGAGCAGTACTTC. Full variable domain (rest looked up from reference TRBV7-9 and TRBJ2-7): DTGVSQNPRHKITKRGQNVTFRCDPISEHNRLYWYRQTLGQGPEFLTYFQNEAQLEKSRLLSDRFSAERPKGSFSTLEIQRTEQGDSAMYLCASSLSGPVHEQYFGPGTRLTVT.

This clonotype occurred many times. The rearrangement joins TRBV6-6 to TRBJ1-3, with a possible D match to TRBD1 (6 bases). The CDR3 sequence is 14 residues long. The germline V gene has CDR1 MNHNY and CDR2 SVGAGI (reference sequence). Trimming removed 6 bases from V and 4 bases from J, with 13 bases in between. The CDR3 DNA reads TGTGCCAGCAGCCAGAGGGGGGAAGGAAACACCATATATTTT. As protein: CASSQRGEGNTIYF.

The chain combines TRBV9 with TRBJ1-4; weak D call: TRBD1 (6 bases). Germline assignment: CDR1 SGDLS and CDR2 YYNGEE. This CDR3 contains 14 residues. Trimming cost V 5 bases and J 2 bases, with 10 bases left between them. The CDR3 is CASRITGTNEKLFF. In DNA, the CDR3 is TGTGCCAGCAGAATTACAGGGACTAATGAAAAACTGTTTTTT.

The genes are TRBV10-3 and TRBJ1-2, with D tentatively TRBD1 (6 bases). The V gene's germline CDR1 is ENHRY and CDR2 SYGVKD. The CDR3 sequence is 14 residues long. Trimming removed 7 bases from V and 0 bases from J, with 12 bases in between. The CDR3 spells CAIKGRQANYGYTF. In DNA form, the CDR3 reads TGTGCCATCAAGGGAAGACAGGCTAACTATGGCTACACCTTC.

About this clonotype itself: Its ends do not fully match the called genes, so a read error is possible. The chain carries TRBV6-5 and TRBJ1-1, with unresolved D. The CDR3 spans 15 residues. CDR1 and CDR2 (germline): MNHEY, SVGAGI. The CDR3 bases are TGTGGCAGCACCCCCGGGAGGCAGTGGAACACTGAAGCTTTCTTT. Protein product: CGSTPGRQWNTEAFF.

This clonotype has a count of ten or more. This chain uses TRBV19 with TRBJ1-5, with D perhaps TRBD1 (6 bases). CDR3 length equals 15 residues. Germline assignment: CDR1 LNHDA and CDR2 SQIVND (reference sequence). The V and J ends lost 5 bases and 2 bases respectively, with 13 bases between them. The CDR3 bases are TGTGCCAGTAGTTTAATACAGGGTGGCAATCAGCCCCAGCATTTT. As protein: CASSLIQGGNQPQHF.

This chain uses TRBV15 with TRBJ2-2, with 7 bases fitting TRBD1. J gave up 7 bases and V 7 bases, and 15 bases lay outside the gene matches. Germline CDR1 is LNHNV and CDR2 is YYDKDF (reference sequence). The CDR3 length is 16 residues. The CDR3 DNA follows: TGTGCCACCACCAGTGGACAGGCCCCCTCGATCGGGGAGCTGTTTTTT. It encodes CATTSGQAPSIGELFF.

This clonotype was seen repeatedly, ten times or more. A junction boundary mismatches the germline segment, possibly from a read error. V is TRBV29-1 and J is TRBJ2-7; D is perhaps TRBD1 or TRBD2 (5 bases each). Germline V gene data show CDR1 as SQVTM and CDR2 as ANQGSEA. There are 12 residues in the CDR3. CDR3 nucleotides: TGCAGCGTTCAAGAGGGGTCCTACGAGCAGTACTTC. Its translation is CSVQEGSYEQYF.

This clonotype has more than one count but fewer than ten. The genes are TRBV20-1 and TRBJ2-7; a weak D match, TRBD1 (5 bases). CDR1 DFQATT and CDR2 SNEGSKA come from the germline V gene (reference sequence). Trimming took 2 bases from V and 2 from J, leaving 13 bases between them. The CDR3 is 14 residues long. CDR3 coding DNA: TGCAGTGCTAGAAGCCCCCAGGGAACCTACGAGCAGTACTTC. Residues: CSARSPQGTYEQYF.

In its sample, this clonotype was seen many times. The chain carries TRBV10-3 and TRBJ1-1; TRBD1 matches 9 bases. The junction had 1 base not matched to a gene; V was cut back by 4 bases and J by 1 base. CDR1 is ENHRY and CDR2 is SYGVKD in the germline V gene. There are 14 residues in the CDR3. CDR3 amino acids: CAISVTGGNTEAFF. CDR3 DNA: TGTGCCATCAGTGTGACAGGGGGGAACACTGAAGCTTTCTTT.

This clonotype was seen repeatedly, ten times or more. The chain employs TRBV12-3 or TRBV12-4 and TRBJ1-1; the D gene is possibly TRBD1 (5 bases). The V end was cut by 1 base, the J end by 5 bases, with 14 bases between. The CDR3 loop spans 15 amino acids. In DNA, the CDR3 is TGTGCCAGCAGTTTAGGGGGGGTGAGGTTGACTGAAGCTTTCTTT. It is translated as CASSLGGVRLTEAFF.

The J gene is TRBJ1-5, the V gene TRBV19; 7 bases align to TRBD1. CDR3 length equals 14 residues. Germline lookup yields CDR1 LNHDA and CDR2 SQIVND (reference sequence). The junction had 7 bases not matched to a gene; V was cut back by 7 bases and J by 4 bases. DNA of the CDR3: TGTGCCAGTACCAGGGGGGCGGCTAATCAGCCCCAGCATTTT. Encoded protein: CASTRGAANQPQHF.

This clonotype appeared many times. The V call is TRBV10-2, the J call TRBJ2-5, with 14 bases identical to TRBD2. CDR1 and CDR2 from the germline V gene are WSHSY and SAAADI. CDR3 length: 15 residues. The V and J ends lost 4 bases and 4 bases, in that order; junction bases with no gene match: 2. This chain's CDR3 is CASSAGLAGGETQYF. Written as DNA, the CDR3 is TGCGCCAGCAGTGCCGGACTAGCGGGAGGAGAGACCCAGTACTTC.

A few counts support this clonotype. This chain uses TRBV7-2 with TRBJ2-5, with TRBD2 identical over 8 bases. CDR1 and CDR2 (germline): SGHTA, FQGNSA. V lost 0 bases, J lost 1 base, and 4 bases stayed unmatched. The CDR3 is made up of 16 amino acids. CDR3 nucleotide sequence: TGTGCCAGCAGCTTAGCTTTGCGGGAGGTCCAAGAGACCCAGTACTTC. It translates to CASSLALREVQETQYF.

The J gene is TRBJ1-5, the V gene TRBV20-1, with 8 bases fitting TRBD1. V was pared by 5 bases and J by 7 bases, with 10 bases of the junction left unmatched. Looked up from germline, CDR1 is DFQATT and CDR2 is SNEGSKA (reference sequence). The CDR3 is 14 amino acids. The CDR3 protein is CSAHEAGGEQPQHF. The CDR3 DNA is TGCAGTGCTCACGAGGCAGGGGGCGAGCAGCCCCAGCATTTT.

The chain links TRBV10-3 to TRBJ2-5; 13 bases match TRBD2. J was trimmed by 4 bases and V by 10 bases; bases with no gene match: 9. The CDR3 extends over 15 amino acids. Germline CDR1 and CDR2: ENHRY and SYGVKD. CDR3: CATRTSGRGGETQYF. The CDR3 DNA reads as TGTGCCACCCGGACTAGCGGGAGAGGGGGAGAGACCCAGTACTTC.

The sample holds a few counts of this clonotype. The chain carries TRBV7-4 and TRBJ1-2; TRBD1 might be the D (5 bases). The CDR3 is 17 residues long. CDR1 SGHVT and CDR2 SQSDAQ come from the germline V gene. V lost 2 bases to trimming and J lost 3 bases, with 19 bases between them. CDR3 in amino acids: CASSLQEGPWGDYGYTF. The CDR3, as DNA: TGTGCCAGCAGCTTACAGGAGGGTCCATGGGGCGACTATGGCTACACCTTC.

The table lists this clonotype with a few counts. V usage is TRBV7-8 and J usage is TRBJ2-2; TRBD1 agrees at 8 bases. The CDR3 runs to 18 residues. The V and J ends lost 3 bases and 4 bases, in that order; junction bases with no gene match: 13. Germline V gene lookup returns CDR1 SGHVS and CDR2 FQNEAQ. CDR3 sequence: CASSFVAWTGHFTGELFF. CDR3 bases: TGTGCCAGCAGCTTTGTCGCATGGACAGGGCACTTCACCGGGGAGCTGTTTTTT.

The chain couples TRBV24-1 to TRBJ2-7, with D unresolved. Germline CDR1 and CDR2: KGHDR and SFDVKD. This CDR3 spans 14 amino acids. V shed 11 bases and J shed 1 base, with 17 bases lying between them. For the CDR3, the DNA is TGTGCCAGCAAAAAGATTGTGAAATCCTACGAGCAGTACTTC. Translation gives CASKKIVKSYEQYF.

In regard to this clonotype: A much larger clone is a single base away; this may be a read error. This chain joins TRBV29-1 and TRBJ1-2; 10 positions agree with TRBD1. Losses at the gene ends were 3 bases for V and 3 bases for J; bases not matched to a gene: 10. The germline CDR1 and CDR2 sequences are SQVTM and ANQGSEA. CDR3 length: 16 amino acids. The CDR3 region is CSVEGPGTGVDYGYTF. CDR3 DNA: TGCAGCGTTGAGGGCCCCGGGACAGGGGTAGACTATGGCTACACCTTC.

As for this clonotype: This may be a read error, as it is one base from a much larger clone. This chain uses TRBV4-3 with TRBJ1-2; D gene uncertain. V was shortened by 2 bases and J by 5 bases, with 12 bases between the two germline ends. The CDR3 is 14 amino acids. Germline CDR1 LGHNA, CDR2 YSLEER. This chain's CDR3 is CASSQNDGVYGYTF. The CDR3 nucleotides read TGCGCCAGCAGCCAAAATGACGGGGTTTATGGCTACACCTTC.

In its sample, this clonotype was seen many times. CDR3 protein: CSARTGIPYGYTF. DNA of the CDR3: TGCAGCGCCCGGACAGGGATACCCTATGGCTACACCTTC. This sequence joins TRBV29-1 and TRBJ1-2; TRBD1 agrees at 8 bases. The V segment lost 7 bases and the J segment 4 bases; nucleotides outside the gene matches: 8. CDR3 length: 13 residues. The germline V gene has CDR1 SQVTM and CDR2 ANQGSEA.

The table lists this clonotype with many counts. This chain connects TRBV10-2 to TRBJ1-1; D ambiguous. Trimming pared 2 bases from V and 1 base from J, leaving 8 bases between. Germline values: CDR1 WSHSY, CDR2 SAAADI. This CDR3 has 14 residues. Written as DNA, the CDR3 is TGCGCCAGCAGTGAGGTGGGGTCGAACACTGAAGCTTTCTTT. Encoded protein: CASSEVGSNTEAFF.

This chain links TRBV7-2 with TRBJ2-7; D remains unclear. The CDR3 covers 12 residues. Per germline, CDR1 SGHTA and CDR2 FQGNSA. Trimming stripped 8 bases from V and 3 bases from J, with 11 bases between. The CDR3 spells CASGKSDYEQYF. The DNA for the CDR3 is TGTGCCAGCGGGAAATCAGACTACGAGCAGTACTTC. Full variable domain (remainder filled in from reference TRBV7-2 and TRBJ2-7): GAGVSQSPSNKVTEKGKDVELRCDPISGHTALYWYRQSLGQGLEFLIYFQGNSAPDKSGLPSDRFSAERTGGSVSTLTIQRTQQEDSAVYLCASGKSDYEQYFGPGTRLTVT.

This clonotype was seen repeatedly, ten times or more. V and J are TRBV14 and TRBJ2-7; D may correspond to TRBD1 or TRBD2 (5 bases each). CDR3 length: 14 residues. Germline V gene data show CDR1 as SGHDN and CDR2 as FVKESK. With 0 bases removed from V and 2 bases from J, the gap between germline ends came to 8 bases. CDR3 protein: CASSQERGPYEQYF. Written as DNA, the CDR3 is TGTGCCAGCAGCCAAGAACGGGGACCCTACGAGCAGTACTTC.